Sequencing of this T cell receptor beta chain was carried out in a study of T cell changes during pregnancy in multiple sclerosis. Deletions cut 2 bases from V and 6 bases from J, with 8 bases between. Per the germline V gene, CDR1 is SGHAT and CDR2 is FQNNGV. This CDR3 contains 12 residues. Data came from immunoSEQ multiplex PCR; TCRdb stores just in-frame clones and leaves some out. The sample contains about 75,000 clones, 94% of which appear only once. The genes are TRBV11-2 and TRBJ2-7, with no clear D. This TCR came from a female donor with multiple sclerosis, enrolled in a pregnancy study. This specimen consisted of CD4+ T cells from peripheral blood mononuclear cells, obtained after pregnancy. This CDR3 is CASSLSFFEQYF. DNA of the CDR3: TGTGCCAGCAGCTTAAGCTTCTTCGAGCAGTACTTC.